This T cell receptor beta chain is drawn from a study of T cell clonality in common variable immunodeficiency. Findings and limits, study-wide: In common variable immunodeficiency, TCR beta chains reportedly carried fewer deletions and N-nucleotide insertions.

The CDR3 is 14 amino acids. V was pared by 3 bases and J by 4 bases, with 3 bases of the junction left unmatched. CDR1 is MNHNS, CDR2 SASEGT, per germline. TCRdb's table, derived via immunoSEQ multiplex PCR, lists solely in-frame clones and lacks some. The record shows 30,000 to 40,000 clones for this sample, with no singletons present. This clone was detected a few times. Its antigen is unknown. The read halts 3 residues ahead of the CDR3 end, with the missing end drawn from the germline J gene. This chain connects TRBV6-1 to TRBJ2-7; TRBD2 matches at 10 bases. This TCR was recovered from a human donor with common variable immunodeficiency. The specimen was peripheral blood mononuclear cells. CDR3: CASSDGLAVYEQYF. The CDR3 bases that were read are TGTGCCAGCAGTGATGGACTAGCGGTGTACGAG.